The T cell receptor beta chain under discussion was sequenced for a study of post-analysis software for immune sequencing data. Whole-study findings and limits: Normalized Chao1 diversity was significantly lower in multiple sclerosis patients than in controls. With F measure, samples from one preparation batch clustered together strongly. In patients, four to six TRBV segments were more frequent than in controls, with TRBV5-6, TRBV5-1 and TRBV20-1 among them.

Of note for this clonotype: What it binds is unknown.

CDR1 is SQVTM and CDR2 is ANQGSEA in the germline V gene. The CDR3 sequence is 14 residues long. The V end was cut by 4 bases, the J end by 5 bases, with 17 bases between. TCR beta cDNA libraries included unique molecular identifiers. T cells numbering roughly 0.85 to 11 million yielded some 500,000 cDNA molecules. MiXCR, run by TCRdb on the PCR reads, gives a single entry per CDR3 protein. The sample carries 750,000 to 900,000 distinct CDR3 sequences, 40% to 55% recorded once. The chain uses TRBV29-1 and TRBJ1-1; D is possibly TRBD1 (5 bases). The sample was blood. The receptor was derived from a girl aged 5-17 years with multiple sclerosis. As DNA, the CDR3 is TGCAGCGTTGTAGGTCCAGGGATGGTTACTGAAGCTTTCTTT. Translated, it gives CSVVGPGMVTEAFF.